Following are 21 T cell receptor beta chains from one sample sequenced in a study of shared clonotypes between healthy human individuals. Method: immunoSEQ multiplex PCR; TCRdb's copy keeps in-frame clones and lacks some. The sample contains more than 1 million clones, 78% of which appear only once. The sample comprised memory CD4+ T cells from PBMCs. The subset here: CD45RA-negative fraction. These receptors were collected from a man between 18 and 29 years old in good health. Some clones in this sample may be carry-over from other donors' samples.

The rearrangement links TRBV7-2 to TRBJ2-2; TRBD1 aligns across 9 bases. The CDR3 runs to 15 residues. The V gene's germline CDR1 is SGHTA and CDR2 FQGNSA. The junction had 7 bases not matched to a gene; V was cut back by 5 bases and J by 6 bases. The CDR3 DNA is TGTGCCAGCAGCCCGGGACAGGGCTTTTCCGGGGAGCTGTTTTTT. Protein sequence: CASSPGQGFSGELFF.

The chain is built from TRBV15 and TRBJ1-2; a possible D gene is TRBD1 (5 bases). CDR3 size: 15 residues. V gave up 1 base and J gave up 7 bases, with 16 bases separating them. CDR1 and CDR2 (germline): LNHNV, YYDKDF (reference sequence). CDR3 in DNA: TGTGCCACCAGCAGAGGGGGGACCGGGTACGCTGGCTACACCTTC. It yields the protein CATSRGGTGYAGYTF.

The genes are TRBV29-1 and TRBJ2-1, with TRBD2 matching 10 bases. CDR3 length equals 16 residues. Looked up from germline, CDR1 is SQVTM and CDR2 is ANQGSEA. J lost 9 bases, V lost 7 bases, and 18 bases had no gene match. The CDR3 DNA is TGCAGCGGGACCGCGGGGGCTAGCGGGAGAGTACGTGAGCAGTTCTTC. It specifies CSGTAGASGRVREQFF.

V gene TRBV2 combines with J gene TRBJ2-3, with 12 bases that match TRBD1. CDR1 and CDR2 (germline): SNHLY, FYNNEI. The CDR3 length is 14 residues. The trim removed 7 bases at V and 6 bases at J, leaving 5 bases unmatched. In DNA form, the CDR3 reads TGTGCCAGCAACCGGGACAGGGGGCCGGATACGCAGTATTTT. This gives the protein CASNRDRGPDTQYF.

The chain joins TRBV6-1 to TRBJ1-2; D unclear. The CDR3 is made up of 11 amino acids. Germline V gene sequence: CDR1 MNHNS, CDR2 SASEGT. V lost 4 bases and J 8 bases, leaving 8 bases between the germline ends. The CDR3 coding sequence is TGTGCCAGCAGTGGGATAAGAGGCTACACCTTC. Its protein is CASSGIRGYTF.

The V and J genes are TRBV28 and TRBJ2-6; TRBD1 agrees at 9 bases. This CDR3 has 17 residues. The germline V gene has CDR1 MDHEN and CDR2 SYDVKM. V trimming: 5 bases; J trimming: 1 base; junction bases outside the gene matches: 6. The DNA for the CDR3 is TGTGCCAGCAGTACACAGGGGGCCTGGTCTGGGGCCAACGTCCTGACTTTC. Translated: CASSTQGAWSGANVLTF.

This clone was seen a few times. The genes are TRBV20-1 and TRBJ2-7, with D possibly being TRBD2 (5 bases). This CDR3 has 11 residues. V was shortened by 7 bases and J by 8 bases, with 15 bases between the two germline ends. CDR1 DFQATT and CDR2 SNEGSKA come from the germline V gene (reference sequence). CDR3 coding DNA: TGCAGTGTCTCGGACTCGTTCAAGCAGTACTTC. It encodes CSVSDSFKQYF.

This chain connects TRBV28 to TRBJ2-1; 15 nucleotides agree with TRBD2. Germline V CDR1 and CDR2: MDHEN, SYDVKM. This CDR3 spans 17 amino acids. J lost 7 bases, V lost 2 bases, and 6 bases had no gene match. As DNA, the CDR3 is TGTGCCAGCAGTTTAAGTTTTGGACTAGCGGGAGGGAATGAGCAGTTCTTC. It yields the protein CASSLSFGLAGGNEQFF.

In nucleotides, the CDR3 is TGTGCCAGCAGCTTAGAAGGCCGGGGAGTCACTGAAGCTTTCTTT. Residues: CASSLEGRGVTEAFF. The V and J genes are TRBV7-2 and TRBJ1-1; D unresolved. V shed 1 base and J shed 4 bases, with 13 bases lying between them. The CDR3 has 15 residues. Germline V gene sequence: CDR1 SGHTA, CDR2 FQGNSA.

This chain uses TRBV6-1 with TRBJ2-7; 9 nucleotides match TRBD1. The CDR3 is made up of 15 amino acids. Germline V gene data show CDR1 as MNHNS and CDR2 as SASEGT. V lost 2 bases to trimming and J lost 2 bases; unmatched junction nucleotides: 4. CDR3 nucleotide sequence: TGTGCCAGCAGTGAACCGGGACAGGGAACCTACGAGCAGTACTTC. It translates to CASSEPGQGTYEQYF.

V and J are TRBV4-3 and TRBJ2-2, with D perhaps TRBD1 (5 bases). Trimming left V 0 bases short and J 3 bases short, with 8 bases between. Germline-derived CDR1 and CDR2 are LGHNA and YSLEER. This CDR3 is built from 15 residues. The CDR3 region has the DNA TGCGCCAGCAGCCAAGATTTCAGGGACACCGGGGAGCTGTTTTTT. It specifies CASSQDFRDTGELFF.

The chain links TRBV27 to TRBJ2-3, with TRBD2 matching over 12 bases. The CDR3 runs 15 residues. V shed 6 bases and J 3 bases; nucleotides not matched to a gene: 4. Germline CDR1 reads MNHEY; CDR2 reads SMNVEV (reference sequence). The CDR3 is CASSRTSGITDTQYF. For the CDR3, the DNA is TGTGCCAGCAGCCGGACTAGCGGGATAACAGATACGCAGTATTTT.

This clone was picked up a small number of times. The rearrangement links TRBV10-2 to TRBJ1-2; D might be TRBD1 (6 bases). Germline V gene lookup returns CDR1 WSHSY and CDR2 SAAADI. Trimming took 1 base from V and 8 from J, leaving 11 bases between them. The CDR3 contains 13 residues. CDR3 bases: TGCGCCAGCAGTGAGTTAAGACAGGCAGGCTACACCTTC. Protein sequence: CASSELRQAGYTF.

The chain couples TRBV6-5 to TRBJ2-7; no definite D call. The CDR3 runs to 12 residues. The germline V gene encodes CDR1 MNHEY and CDR2 SVGAGI. V was cut by 5 bases and J by 3 bases, with 8 bases left in between. In nucleotides, the CDR3 is TGTGCCAGCAGTGAAATGGGCTACGAGCAGTACTTC. Translating gives CASSEMGYEQYF.

The chain employs TRBV5-1 and TRBJ2-7; TRBD1 matches at 8 bases. Germline CDR1 and CDR2: SGHRS and YFSETQ. This CDR3 spans 11 amino acids. V lost 4 bases and J lost 7; bases outside the gene matches: 1. Here the CDR3 DNA reads TGCGCCAGCAGCGGGGACAGGGAGCAGTACTTC. Protein: CASSGDREQYF.

The chain combines TRBV5-4 with TRBJ1-4, with D possibly being TRBD1 (6 bases). Germline-derived CDR1 and CDR2 are SGHNT and YYREEE (reference sequence). V dropped 4 bases and J dropped 3 bases, with 13 bases sitting between them. CDR3 length: 15 amino acids. The CDR3 loop is CASSQRTEANEKLFF. The CDR3, as DNA: TGTGCCAGCAGCCAAAGGACAGAAGCTAATGAAAAACTGTTTTTT. Based on the CDR3 plus reference TRBV5-4 and TRBJ1-4, the full variable domain is ETGVTQSPTHLIKTRGQQVTLRCSSQSGHNTVSWYQQALGQGPQFIFQYYREEENGRGNFPPRFSGLQFPNYSSELNVNALELDDSALYLCASSQRTEANEKLFFGSGTQLSVL.

The J gene is TRBJ1-4, the V gene TRBV15; the D gene is possibly TRBD1 (5 bases). Trimming left V 0 bases short and J 13 bases short, with 9 bases between. The CDR3 has 12 residues. Per the germline V gene, CDR1 is LNHNV and CDR2 is YYDKDF (reference sequence). Here the CDR3 DNA reads TGTGCCACCAGCAGAGATCAAGGGGTACTGTTTTTT. Protein product: CATSRDQGVLFF. Based on the CDR3 plus reference TRBV15 and TRBJ1-4, the full variable domain is DAMVIQNPRYQVTQFGKPVTLSCSQTLNHNVMYWYQQKSSQAPKLLFHYYDKDFNNEADTPDNFQSRRPNTSFCFLDIRSPGLGDTAMYLCATSRDQGVLFFGSGTQLSVL.

The chain employs TRBV9 and TRBJ2-7; TRBD2 might be the D (6 bases). CDR3 length: 13 amino acids. V was clipped by 1 base and J by 7 bases, with 12 bases between them. Germline-derived CDR1 and CDR2 are SGDLS and YYNGEE. This CDR3 reads CASSVTSRGEQYF. DNA for the CDR3: TGTGCCAGCAGCGTAACCTCCCGGGGGGAGCAGTACTTC. The full variable domain, its missing parts supplied by reference TRBV9 and TRBJ2-7, is DSGVTQTPKHLITATGQRVTLRCSPRSGDLSVYWYQQSLDQGLQFLIQYYNGEERAKGNILERFSAQQFPDLHSELNLSSLELGDSALYFCASSVTSRGEQYFGPGTRLTVT.

The V gene is TRBV6-1, the J gene TRBJ2-3; 11 nucleotides agree with TRBD2. Germline lookup yields CDR1 MNHNS and CDR2 SASEGT. V was pared by 6 bases and J by 1 base, with 3 bases of the junction left unmatched. The CDR3 has 15 amino acids. The CDR3 coding sequence is TGTGCCAGCAGAACTAGCGGGGGCCGCACAGATACGCAGTATTTT. Protein product: CASRTSGGRTDTQYF.

V usage is TRBV5-4 and J usage is TRBJ2-6, with a possible D match to TRBD2 (6 bases). Germline lookup yields CDR1 SGHNT and CDR2 YYREEE (reference sequence). The CDR3 sequence is 15 residues long. The V end lost 4 bases, the J end lost 2 bases, and 10 bases lay between the germline ends. The CDR3 bases are TGTGCCAGCAGCCCCGGGGGAACTGGGGCCAACGTCCTGACTTTC. Protein: CASSPGGTGANVLTF.

This sequence joins TRBV6-5 and TRBJ1-5; D call uncertain. The CDR3 totals 14 residues. Germline V gene lookup returns CDR1 MNHEY and CDR2 SVGAGI. Trimming pared 5 bases from V and 0 bases from J, leaving 8 bases between. CDR3 sequence: CASSETISNQPQHF. CDR3 bases: TGTGCCAGCAGTGAGACAATTAGCAATCAGCCCCAGCATTTT.